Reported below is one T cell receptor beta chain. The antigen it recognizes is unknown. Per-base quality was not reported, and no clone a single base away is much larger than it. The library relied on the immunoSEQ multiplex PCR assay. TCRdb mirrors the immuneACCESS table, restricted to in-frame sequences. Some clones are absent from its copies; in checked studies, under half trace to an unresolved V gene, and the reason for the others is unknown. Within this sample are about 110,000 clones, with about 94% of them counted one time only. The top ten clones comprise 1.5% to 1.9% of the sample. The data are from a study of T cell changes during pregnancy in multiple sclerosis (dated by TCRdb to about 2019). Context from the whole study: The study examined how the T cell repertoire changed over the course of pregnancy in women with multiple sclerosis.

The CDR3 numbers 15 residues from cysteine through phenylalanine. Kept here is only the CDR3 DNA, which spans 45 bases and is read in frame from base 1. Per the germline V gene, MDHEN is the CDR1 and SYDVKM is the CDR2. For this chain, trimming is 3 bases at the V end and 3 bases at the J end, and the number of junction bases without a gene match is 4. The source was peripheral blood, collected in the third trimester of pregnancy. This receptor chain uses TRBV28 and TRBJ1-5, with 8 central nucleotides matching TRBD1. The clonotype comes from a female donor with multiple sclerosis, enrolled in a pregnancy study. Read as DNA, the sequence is TGTGCCAGCAGTTTGCGGGACAGGCCCAATCAGCCCCAGCATTTT. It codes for CASSLRDRPNQPQHF.